One sample yielded the 7 T cell receptor beta chains listed below, sequenced in a study of blood T cell repertoires in COVID-19. Sequencing used immunoSEQ multiplex PCR; TCRdb keeps in-frame clones, though not all of them. Among about 170,000 clones, under 85% were seen once, and the ten largest hold roughly 1.3%. Specimen: peripheral blood. The receptors come from a man aged 55 to 70 who had recovered from COVID-19.

The chain recombines TRBV27 with TRBJ2-1; D gene ambiguous. The V end lost 2 bases, the J end lost 0 bases, and 5 bases lay between the germline ends. Germline CDR1 and CDR2: MNHEY and SMNVEV (reference sequence). The CDR3 is 14 amino acids. CDR3 coding DNA: TGTGCCAGCAGTTTAGGCAGCTCCTACAATGAGCAGTTCTTC. Protein sequence: CASSLGSSYNEQFF.

This clone has just one count. This rearrangement joins TRBV27 to TRBJ1-4; 12 positions agree with TRBD1. The CDR3 consists of 15 residues. Germline-derived CDR1 and CDR2 are MNHEY and SMNVEV (reference sequence). V gave up 6 bases and J gave up 11 bases; unmatched junction bases: 10. The CDR3 DNA is TGTGCCAGCAGACCACCGGGACAGGGGGCGCAGAAACTGTTTTTT. As protein: CASRPPGQGAQKLFF.

The rearrangement uses TRBV5-1 and TRBJ2-1, with 10 bases identical to TRBD2. With 7 bases clipped from V and 8 bases from J, the junction kept 15 bases outside the gene matches. Germline CDR1 reads SGHRS; CDR2 reads YFSETQ. This CDR3 has 16 amino acids. Written as DNA, the CDR3 is TGCGCCAGCGCCCTGCTAGCGGGGGCTCTAGGGGATGAGCAGTTCTTC. Its translation: CASALLAGALGDEQFF.

V is TRBV7-9 and J is TRBJ2-3, with D tentatively TRBD1 (5 bases). This CDR3 has 13 amino acids. Germline assignment: CDR1 SEHNR and CDR2 FQNEAQ (reference sequence). Trimming cost V 4 bases and J 8 bases, with 13 bases left between them. CDR3 bases: TGTGCCAGCAGCTCCCAGACAGCTCCTACGCAGTATTTT. Protein sequence: CASSSQTAPTQYF.

The CDR3 here is CASSQDRSGTAYEQYF. CDR3 DNA: TGTGCCAGCAGCCAAGACCGAAGCGGGACCGCCTACGAGCAGTACTTC. V and J are TRBV4-2 and TRBJ2-7; TRBD2 agrees at 7 bases. The V and J ends lost 0 bases and 2 bases, in that order; junction bases with no gene match: 7. The CDR3 is made up of 16 amino acids. Germline V gene sequence: CDR1 LGHNA, CDR2 YNFKEQ.

The V and J genes are TRBV6-2 or TRBV6-3 and TRBJ1-2; D remains ambiguous. Germline lookup yields CDR1 MNHEY and CDR2 SVGEGT. The CDR3 sequence is 13 residues long. Trimming shortened V by 5 bases and J by 8 bases, and 15 bases separated the two germline ends. The CDR3 DNA is TGTGCCAGCAGTACGGAGGGTTCGGGAGGCTACACCTTC. Its protein product is CASSTEGSGGYTF.

The CDR3 sequence: CATSDSQGSGLARELFF. DNA for the CDR3: TGTGCCACCAGTGATTCACAGGGGTCTGGGCTAGCCCGGGAGCTGTTTTTT. The rearrangement uses TRBV24-1 and TRBJ2-2, with 7 bases aligning to TRBD1. Trimming removed 2 bases from V and 9 bases from J; junction bases left unmatched: 14. The CDR3 runs to 17 residues. CDR1 and CDR2 (germline): KGHDR, SFDVKD.